This entry lists 30 T cell receptor beta chains sequenced from one sample in a study of blood T cell repertoires in COVID-19. Sequencing used immunoSEQ multiplex PCR; TCRdb keeps in-frame clones, though not all of them. The table has 100,000 or so clones, around 83% seen once; the top ten hold approximately 13%. The sequencing sample was made of peripheral blood. These receptors were collected from a woman in her fifties or sixties in a cohort sampled during active or convalescent COVID-19.

This clone was picked up a small number of times. J is TRBJ2-1 and V is TRBV14; 11 positions agree with TRBD2. CDR3 size: 17 residues. With V trimmed by 1 base and J by 9 bases, 11 bases remained unmatched. From germline, CDR1 is SGHDN and CDR2 FVKESK. The CDR3 sequence is CASSQVTSGRIMGEQFF. CDR3 coding DNA: TGTGCCAGCAGCCAAGTCACTAGCGGGAGAATAATGGGTGAGCAGTTCTTC.

The J gene is TRBJ2-1, the V gene TRBV6-5; 7 bases line up with TRBD1. There are 14 residues in the CDR3. Germline V gene lookup returns CDR1 MNHEY and CDR2 SVGAGI. The ends lost 5 bases at V and 5 bases at J; junction bases unmatched: 6. CDR3 sequence reads: CASSNRTGNNEQFF. The CDR3 DNA reads as TGTGCCAGCAGTAATCGGACAGGAAACAATGAGCAGTTCTTC.

The count of this clone is one. The rearrangement joins TRBV3-1 (or the pseudogene TRBV3-2) to TRBJ2-1, with a weak D call TRBD1 (6 bases). V was trimmed by 7 bases and J by 7 bases, leaving 14 bases between them. Germline lookup yields CDR1 LGHDT and CDR2 YNNKEL (reference sequence). This CDR3 has 13 residues. CDR3 nucleotide sequence: TGTGCCAGCAAGCTGGGGGCCCTAAATGAGCAGTTCTTC. Encoded protein: CASKLGALNEQFF.

The rearrangement links TRBV30 to TRBJ2-2, with D tentatively TRBD1 (6 bases). V was clipped by 5 bases and J by 5 bases, with 15 bases between them. The V gene's germline CDR1 is GTSNPN and CDR2 SVGIG (reference sequence). This CDR3 is 14 amino acids long. The CDR3 region has the DNA TGTGCCTGGGGACCGGGACAAAGGACCGGGGAGCTGTTTTTT. Protein: CAWGPGQRTGELFF. Drawing the rest from reference TRBV30 and TRBJ2-2, the complete variable domain is SQTIHQWPATLVQPVGSPLSLECTVEGTSNPNLYWYRQAAGRGLQLLFYSVGIGQISSEVPQNLSASRPQDRQFILSSKKLLLSDSGFYLCAWGPGQRTGELFFGEGSRLTVL.

The gene calls are TRBV6-1 and TRBJ2-7; 8 positions match TRBD2. Germline lookup yields CDR1 MNHNS and CDR2 SASEGT. CDR3 length: 14 amino acids. V was pared by 3 bases and J by 6 bases, with 7 bases of the junction left unmatched. The DNA for the CDR3 is TGTGCCAGCAGTGAGGCTAGCGGGTGGGTCGAGCAGTACTTC. Residues: CASSEASGWVEQYF.

CDR3 protein: CASSGRLAVGGTDTQYF. Here the CDR3 DNA reads TGTGCCAGCAGCGGTAGACTAGCGGTGGGAGGGACAGATACGCAGTATTTT. V and J are TRBV5-4 and TRBJ2-3; TRBD2 matches at 9 bases. CDR3 length: 17 residues. V was pared by 4 bases and J by 3 bases, with 12 bases of the junction left unmatched. Germline V CDR1 and CDR2: SGHNT, YYREEE (reference sequence).

The chain combines TRBV18 with TRBJ2-3; D might be TRBD2 (5 bases). Germline-derived CDR1 and CDR2 are KGHSH and LQKENI. The length of the CDR3 is 15 residues. Trimming left V 2 bases short and J 4 bases short, with 13 bases between. The CDR3 DNA reads as TGTGCCAGCTCACCAGCCACTAGTCCCCCAGATACGCAGTATTTT. Protein: CASSPATSPPDTQYF.

The chain is built from TRBV30 and TRBJ1-4; 8 bases line up with TRBD1. Germline V lookup: CDR1 GTSNPN, CDR2 SVGIG (reference sequence). The CDR3 is 14 amino acids. Trimming cost V 4 bases and J 7 bases; bases outside gene matches: 8. The CDR3 sequence is CAWNTGTGPEKLFF. The CDR3 DNA follows: TGTGCCTGGAACACCGGGACAGGACCTGAAAAACTGTTTTTT.

As DNA, the CDR3 is TGCGCCAGCAGCCGACAGGGCACAGATACGCAGTATTTT. Its protein product is CASSRQGTDTQYF. The V and J genes are TRBV4-1 and TRBJ2-3, with D perhaps matching TRBD1 (6 bases). The CDR3 sequence is 13 residues long. Trimming took 4 bases from V and 1 from J, leaving 6 bases between them. Germline V gene sequence: CDR1 MGHRA, CDR2 YSYEKL.

The count of this clone is one. V is TRBV4-1 and J is TRBJ1-4; possible D gene TRBD1, 6 bases. Germline CDR1 is MGHRA and CDR2 is YSYEKL. This CDR3 region has 15 residues. The ends were cut back, 1 base at V and 5 bases at J, with 11 bases in the middle. In DNA form, the CDR3 reads TGCGCCAGCAGCCAAGTCGGACAGAGAAATGAAAAACTGTTTTTT. Translated: CASSQVGQRNEKLFF.

This chain uses TRBV7-2 with TRBJ2-3; 9 nucleotides line up with TRBD2. Germline V lookup: CDR1 SGHTA, CDR2 FQGNSA. Trimming cost V 7 bases and J 4 bases; bases outside gene matches: 9. This CDR3 is 15 amino acids long. CDR3 in DNA: TGTGCCAGCACCTCCGGGCGGGAGGGCGCAGATACGCAGTATTTT. Translating it yields CASTSGREGADTQYF.

As to this clone: Different DNA sequences within this sample yield the same CDR3. The chain joins TRBV5-1 to TRBJ2-7; 11 nucleotides agree with TRBD1. Trimming took 4 bases from V and 7 from J; bases not matched to a gene: 1. CDR3 length: 12 residues. From germline, CDR1 is SGHRS and CDR2 YFSETQ. The DNA for the CDR3 is TGCGCCAGCAGCAGGGACAGGGGGGAGCAGTACTTC. Amino acid sequence: CASSRDRGEQYF. The whole variable domain, remainder taken from reference TRBV5-1 and TRBJ2-7, is KAGVTQTPRYLIKTRGQQVTLSCSPISGHRSVSWYQQTPGQGLQFLFEYFSETQRNKGNFPGRFSGRQFSNSRSEMNVSTLELGDSALYLCASSRDRGEQYFGPGTRLTVT.

CDR3 nucleotide sequence: TGTGCCAGCAGCGGGGGACTAGCGGGGGACAATGAGCAGTTCTTC. It specifies CASSGGLAGDNEQFF. The chain links TRBV5-4 to TRBJ2-1, with 14 bases aligning to TRBD2. The CDR3 runs to 15 residues. Germline lookup yields CDR1 SGHNT and CDR2 YYREEE (reference sequence). V lost 4 bases to trimming and J lost 5 bases; unmatched junction nucleotides: 2.

This chain joins TRBV29-1 and TRBJ1-6, with D hard to call. The CDR3 extends over 12 amino acids. Trimming cost V 5 bases and J 16 bases, with 18 bases left between them. CDR1 and CDR2 from the germline V gene are SQVTM and ANQGSEA. This CDR3 is CSVSFTGGGLHF. The CDR3 DNA sequence: TGCAGCGTTTCTTTTACGGGTGGAGGTCTCCACTTT.

This chain uses TRBV4-1 with TRBJ2-1; 9 bases line up with TRBD2. Germline CDR1 is MGHRA and CDR2 is YSYEKL. The CDR3 consists of 16 residues. V lost 1 base, J lost 5 bases, and 6 bases stayed unmatched. This CDR3 reads CASSQGAGGRDNEQFF. CDR3 nucleotide sequence: TGCGCCAGCAGCCAAGGAGCGGGGGGTAGAGACAATGAGCAGTTCTTC.

The chain carries TRBV11-2 and TRBJ2-2, with TRBD2 as a possible D gene (6 bases). The V gene lost 5 bases and the J gene lost 8 bases, with 12 bases spanning the gap. Germline loops: CDR1 SGHAT, CDR2 FQNNGV. The CDR3 covers 13 residues. CDR3 bases: TGTGCCAGCAGCACGTTGGGAGGAGGGGAGCTGTTTTTT. This translates into CASSTLGGGELFF.

The V gene is TRBV28, the J gene TRBJ1-1; D gene uncertain. Trimming took off 2 bases at V and 4 bases at J, with 11 bases between the two ends. CDR1 MDHEN and CDR2 SYDVKM come from the germline V gene. The CDR3 covers 14 residues. The CDR3 loop is CASSLIGRSTEAFF. The CDR3 DNA follows: TGTGCCAGCAGTTTAATCGGGAGGAGCACTGAAGCTTTCTTT.

This clone appeared once. The CDR3 region has the DNA TGTGCCAGCAGCGTAAAACTCCGAAGGGGTAAGGAGACCCAGTACTTC. This sequence encodes CASSVKLRRGKETQYF. The chain links TRBV9 to TRBJ2-5; D perhaps matches TRBD1 (5 bases). The germline gives CDR1 SGDLS, CDR2 YYNGEE. The CDR3 has 16 amino acids. Trimming stripped 1 base from V and 5 bases from J, with 18 bases between.

The chain has TRBV20-1 and TRBJ1-1; D perhaps matches TRBD1 (5 bases). V lost 3 bases and J lost 8, with 16 bases in between. Germline CDR1 DFQATT, CDR2 SNEGSKA (reference sequence). The CDR3 spans 13 residues. The CDR3 loop is CSASWGDRPEAFF. CDR3 DNA: TGCAGTGCTAGTTGGGGGGATAGGCCGGAAGCTTTCTTT.

This clone was counted once. V is TRBV7-2 and J is TRBJ2-2, with D tentatively TRBD2 (5 bases). Germline V lookup: CDR1 SGHTA, CDR2 FQGNSA. The CDR3 has 16 residues. The V and J ends lost 2 bases and 6 bases respectively, with 16 bases between them. The CDR3 loop is CASSLPTRVRAGELFF. For the CDR3, the DNA is TGTGCCAGCAGCTTACCGACCCGGGTGAGGGCCGGGGAGCTGTTTTTT.

The chain couples TRBV7-2 to TRBJ2-2; possibly TRBD2 for D (6 bases). Germline V gene sequence: CDR1 SGHTA, CDR2 FQGNSA. This CDR3 has 14 residues. V lost 3 bases and J lost 6, with 11 bases in between. In nucleotides, the CDR3 is TGTGCCAGCAGCTTCTCATGGGGGGCCGGGGAGCTGTTTTTT. This gives the protein CASSFSWGAGELFF.

This rearrangement joins TRBV4-1 to TRBJ2-5; TRBD2 agrees at 9 bases. CDR1 is MGHRA, CDR2 YSYEKL, per germline. The ends lost 1 base at V and 3 bases at J; junction bases unmatched: 3. CDR3 length equals 15 residues. The CDR3, as DNA: TGCGCCAGCAGCCAAGGACCTAGCGGGGAAGAGACCCAGTACTTC. The encoded protein is CASSQGPSGEETQYF.

The gene calls are TRBV3-1 (or the pseudogene TRBV3-2) and TRBJ2-1; the match to TRBD1 covers 8 bases. The length of the CDR3 is 14 residues. V dropped 6 bases and J dropped 8; count of bases not matched to a gene: 9. Germline lookup yields CDR1 LGHDT and CDR2 YNNKEL (reference sequence). Here the CDR3 DNA reads TGTGCCAGCAGTTACACAGGGGGAGTTGATGAGCAGTTCTTC. The encoded protein is CASSYTGGVDEQFF.

The genes are TRBV6-5 and TRBJ1-5; D is unclear. CDR3 size: 13 residues. Deletions cut 0 bases from V and 6 bases from J, with 6 bases between. Germline V gives CDR1 MNHEY, CDR2 SVGAGI. CDR3 sequence (DNA): TGTGCCAGCAGTTACTCGAAACTTCAGCCCCAGCATTTT. Its translation: CASSYSKLQPQHF.

V and J are TRBV5-6 and TRBJ2-7; 9 bases are a match to TRBD2. The V and J ends lost 4 bases and 1 base, in that order; junction bases with no gene match: 6. The length of the CDR3 is 15 residues. Per the germline V gene, CDR1 is SGHDT and CDR2 is YYEEEE. Here the CDR3 DNA reads TGTGCCAGCAGCCTACTAGCGGGTCTGTCCTACGAGCAGTACTTC. It is translated as CASSLLAGLSYEQYF.

The genes are TRBV9 and TRBJ1-2; 9 bases are shared with TRBD1. The V gene end was trimmed by 4 bases and the J gene end by 5 bases; junction bases not matched to a gene: 6. Germline-derived CDR1 and CDR2 are SGDLS and YYNGEE. This CDR3 is built from 14 residues. CDR3 amino acids: CASSTHRGPYGYTF. Written as DNA, the CDR3 is TGTGCCAGCAGCACCCACAGGGGGCCATATGGCTACACCTTC. The full variable domain, completed using reference TRBV9 and TRBJ1-2, is DSGVTQTPKHLITATGQRVTLRCSPRSGDLSVYWYQQSLDQGLQFLIQYYNGEERAKGNILERFSAQQFPDLHSELNLSSLELGDSALYFCASSTHRGPYGYTFGSGTRLTVV.

The gene calls are TRBV18 and TRBJ2-2; 8 bases map to TRBD1. The germline gives CDR1 KGHSH, CDR2 LQKENI. J was trimmed by 7 bases and V by 3 bases; bases with no gene match: 10. This CDR3 spans 16 amino acids. CDR3 sequence (DNA): TGTGCCAGCTCACCCATAGCCAGGGGGCTCGTCGGGGAGCTGTTTTTT. Translating it yields CASSPIARGLVGELFF.

The chain uses TRBV6-5 and TRBJ1-2, with 7 positions matching TRBD1. V shed 0 bases and J 4 bases; nucleotides not matched to a gene: 2. The CDR3 is 14 amino acids. The germline V gene encodes CDR1 MNHEY and CDR2 SVGAGI. The CDR3 DNA is TGTGCCAGCAGTTACTCGACAGGGACCTATGGCTACACCTTC. This encodes CASSYSTGTYGYTF.

The chain employs TRBV6-5 and TRBJ1-2, with TRBD1 matching over 7 bases. The V segment lost 4 bases and the J segment 3 bases; nucleotides outside the gene matches: 8. This CDR3 is 15 amino acids long. CDR1 is MNHEY and CDR2 is SVGAGI in the germline V gene. CDR3 amino acids: CASSFTGEEYYGYTF. The CDR3 DNA follows: TGTGCCAGCAGTTTTACAGGGGAGGAATACTATGGCTACACCTTC.

The chain employs TRBV6-5 and TRBJ2-7; 11 bases map to TRBD1. The ends lost 8 bases at V and 0 bases at J; junction bases unmatched: 3. CDR3 length: 14 amino acids. Germline V gene data show CDR1 as MNHEY and CDR2 as SVGAGI. The CDR3 loop reads CASLGTGGSYEQYF. CDR3 sequence (DNA): TGTGCCAGCTTGGGGACAGGGGGCTCCTACGAGCAGTACTTC.